Described below is a single T cell receptor (beta chain) sequence and its context. This entry is derived from a study of vaccination and CD4 T cells after COVID-19. The overall study: The study enrolled six male and four female convalescents, two of whom were Hispanic. Post-vaccine sampling followed dose two by a median about 70 days (range 14 to 241).

A single record per CDR3 protein comes from TCRdb applying MiXCR to the PCR reads. Of approximately 14,000 distinct CDR3 sequences in the sample, 69% were seen once. This sequence originates from a human donor who had recovered from COVID-19. This material consisted of CD4+ T cells from blood, taken after SARS-CoV-2 vaccination.

CDR3 amino acids: CSALGGMSGNTIYF. CDR3 in DNA: TGCAGTGCTCTTGGGGGTATGTCAGGAAACACCATATATTTT. The J gene is TRBJ1-3, the V gene TRBV20-1, with D perhaps TRBD1 (5 bases). Trimming removed 5 bases from V and 4 bases from J, with 15 bases in between. The V gene's germline CDR1 is DFQATT and CDR2 SNEGSKA (reference sequence). The CDR3 loop spans 14 amino acids.